This T cell receptor beta chain was found in a study of radiation and T cells in renal cell carcinoma. Overall study context: Nephrectomy followed 15 Gy stereotactic body radiation by 4 weeks.

Whole-study results and caveats: In blood, top tumor clones expanded by 2 weeks, shrinking by 4.

The time point was: baseline pretreatment blood. The treatment was: 15 Gy SBRT to primary tumor, nephrectomy 4 weeks later. After SBRT, blood was collected at 2 and 4 weeks, plus baseline. Data came from immunoSEQ multiplex PCR; TCRdb stores just in-frame clones and leaves some out. Of some 120,000 clones in the sample, around 80% were seen once. The sample holds a few counts of this clone. Antigen: not known. Germline values: CDR1 SGHKS, CDR2 YYEKEE (reference sequence). V gave up 1 base and J gave up 4 bases, with 8 bases separating them. The CDR3 is made up of 13 amino acids. The chain joins TRBV5-5 to TRBJ1-1; no definite D call. The clonotype was recovered from a woman between 55 and 75 years old with renal cell carcinoma. This specimen consisted of blood, obtained from a patient whose treatment included radiotherapy and nephrectomy. The CDR3: CASSLLSSTEAFF. DNA for the CDR3: TGTGCCAGCAGCTTGCTAAGCAGCACTGAAGCTTTCTTT.